The sequence of this TCR beta chain was determined in a study of vaccination effects on CD4 cells after COVID-19. About the research overall: PBMC were cultured at approximately 2 million per well with 10 IU/ml IL-2 and 10 ug/ml peptides.

TCRdb's table, derived via immunoSEQ multiplex PCR, lists solely in-frame clones and lacks some. This table holds some 50,000 clones, roughly three fifths found once. Details on this clone: Its antigen is currently unknown.

Having been cultured for 10 days, the cells underwent CD4+ T cell isolation. Study observations and caveats: Healthy vaccine recipients' vaccine-induced clones were almost all SARS-CoV-2 mono-reactive.

This CDR3 has 17 amino acids. V was pared by 3 bases and J by 1 base, with 6 bases of the junction left unmatched. Germline CDR1 and CDR2: SGHTA and FQGNSA. The clonotype comes from a human donor who received a COVID-19 vaccine. V gene TRBV7-2 combines with J gene TRBJ2-3; 11 bases fit TRBD2. Sample: CD4+ T cells from PBMCs cultured without peptide, taken before COVID-19 vaccination. CDR3 residues: CASSLSSGGAGTDTQYF. The CDR3 DNA reads as TGTGCCAGCAGCTTGAGTAGCGGGGGGGCCGGCACAGATACGCAGTATTTT.